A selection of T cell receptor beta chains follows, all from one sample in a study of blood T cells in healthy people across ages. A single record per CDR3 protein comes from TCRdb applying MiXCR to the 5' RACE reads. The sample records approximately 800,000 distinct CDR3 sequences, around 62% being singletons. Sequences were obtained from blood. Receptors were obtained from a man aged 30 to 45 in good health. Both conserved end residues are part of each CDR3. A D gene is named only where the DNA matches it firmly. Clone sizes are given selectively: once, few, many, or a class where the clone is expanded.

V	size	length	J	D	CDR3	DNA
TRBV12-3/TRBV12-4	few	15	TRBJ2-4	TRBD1	CASNRQGGAKNIQYF	TGTGCCAGCAACCGACAGGGGGGGGCCAAAAACATTCAGTACTTC
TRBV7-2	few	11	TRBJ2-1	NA	CASSGFGEQFF	TGTGCCAGCAGCGGATTTGGTGAGCAGTTCTTC
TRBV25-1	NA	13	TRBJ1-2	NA	CASSVGFYYGYTF	TGTGCCAGCAGTGTAGGGTTCTACTATGGCTACACCTTC
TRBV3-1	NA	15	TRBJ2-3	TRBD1	CASDEGTGEKDTQYF	TGTGCCAGCGATGAGGGGACAGGAGAGAAAGATACGCAGTATTTT
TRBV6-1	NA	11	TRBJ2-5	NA	CASSDPWEQYF	TGTGCCAGCAGCGACCCCTGGGAGCAGTACTTC
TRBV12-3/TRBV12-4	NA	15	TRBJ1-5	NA	CASSLSDHSNQPQHF	TGTGCCAGCAGTTTAAGCGACCATAGCAATCAGCCCCAGCATTTT
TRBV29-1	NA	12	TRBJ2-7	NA	CSVEGDEVEQYF	TGCAGCGTTGAGGGCGACGAGGTCGAGCAGTACTTC
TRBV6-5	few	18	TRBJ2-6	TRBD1	CASSYHGTGRSGANVLTF	TGTGCCAGCAGTTACCACGGGACAGGGAGGTCTGGGGCCAACGTCCTGACTTTC
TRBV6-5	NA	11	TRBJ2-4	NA	CASSYQGQQYF	TGTGCCAGCAGTTACCAGGGCCAGCAGTACTTC
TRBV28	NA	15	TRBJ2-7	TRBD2	CASSLTSGGAREQYF	TGTGCCAGCAGCCTGACTAGCGGGGGGGCTCGAGAGCAGTACTTC
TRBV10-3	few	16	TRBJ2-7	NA	CAISEHESQSSYEQYF	TGTGCCATCAGTGAGCACGAGTCACAGAGCTCCTACGAGCAGTACTTC
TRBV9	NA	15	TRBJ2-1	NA	CASSPLGAAGDEQFF	TGTGCCAGCAGCCCCCTAGGGGCGGCCGGGGATGAGCAGTTCTTC
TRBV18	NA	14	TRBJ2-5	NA	CASSPAGGGETQYF	TGTGCCAGCTCACCAGCCGGTGGGGGAGAGACCCAGTACTTC
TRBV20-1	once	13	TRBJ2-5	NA	CSPPGAVGETQYF	TGCAGCCCCCCCGGGGCGGTCGGAGAGACCCAGTACTTC
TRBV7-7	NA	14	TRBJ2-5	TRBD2	CASSHGLAGETQYF	TGTGCCAGCAGCCACGGACTAGCGGGGGAGACCCAGTACTTC
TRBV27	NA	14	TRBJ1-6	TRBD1	CASSWTGPSSPLHF	TGTGCCAGCAGTTGGACAGGGCCGTCTTCACCCCTCCACTTT
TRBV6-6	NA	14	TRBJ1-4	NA	CASSSPSTNEKLFF	TGTGCCAGCAGCTCACCCTCAACTAATGAAAAACTGTTTTTT
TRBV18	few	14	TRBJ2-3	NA	CASSFGDPADTQYF	TGTGCCAGCTCTTTCGGGGATCCCGCAGATACGCAGTATTTT
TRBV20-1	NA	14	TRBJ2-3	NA	CSARGLESTDTQYF	TGCAGTGCTAGAGGGCTAGAAAGCACAGATACGCAGTATTTT
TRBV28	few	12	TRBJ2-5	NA	CASKGEVETQYF	TGTGCCAGCAAGGGGGAGGTGGAGACCCAGTACTTC
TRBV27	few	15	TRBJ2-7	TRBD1	CASSYSGTGSYEQYF	TGTGCCAGCAGTTATTCCGGGACAGGGAGTTACGAGCAGTACTTC
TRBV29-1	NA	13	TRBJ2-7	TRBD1	CSAGTGWTYEQYF	TGCAGCGCAGGGACAGGGTGGACCTACGAGCAGTACTTC
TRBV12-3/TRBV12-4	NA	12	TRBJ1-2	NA	CASSLSGNGYTF	TGTGCCAGCAGTTTGTCAGGAAATGGCTACACCTTC
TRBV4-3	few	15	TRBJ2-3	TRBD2	CASSQDSLAGGTQYF	TGCGCCAGCAGCCAAGATTCGCTAGCGGGGGGGACGCAGTATTTT
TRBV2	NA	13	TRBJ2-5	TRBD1	CARPLDREETQYF	TGTGCCAGACCCCTTGACAGGGAAGAGACCCAGTACTTC
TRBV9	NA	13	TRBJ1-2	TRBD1	CASSAGGADGYTF	TGTGCCAGCAGCGCAGGGGGCGCGGATGGCTACACCTTC
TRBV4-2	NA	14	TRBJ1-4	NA	CASSPLGDNEKLFF	TGTGCCAGCAGCCCGCTGGGGGATAATGAAAAACTGTTTTTT
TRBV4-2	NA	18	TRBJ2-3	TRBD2	CASSRDTGLAGGKDTQYF	TGTGCCAGCAGCCGAGATACCGGACTAGCGGGGGGCAAAGATACGCAGTATTTT
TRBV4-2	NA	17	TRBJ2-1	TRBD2	CASSQAGLAGGYNEQFF	TGTGCCAGCAGCCAAGCTGGACTAGCGGGGGGCTACAATGAGCAGTTCTTC
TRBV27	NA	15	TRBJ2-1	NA	CASSFQGTVYNEQFF	TGTGCCAGCAGTTTTCAGGGGACTGTGTACAATGAGCAGTTCTTC
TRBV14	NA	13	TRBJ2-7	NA	CASSQVVVSEQYF	TGTGCCAGCAGCCAAGTAGTCGTTAGCGAGCAGTACTTC
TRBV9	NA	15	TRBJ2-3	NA	CASSAWGSVTDTQYF	TGTGCCAGCAGCGCGTGGGGATCTGTCACAGATACGCAGTATTTT
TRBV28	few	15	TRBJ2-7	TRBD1	CASSMATGGIAEQYF	TGTGCCAGCAGCATGGCTACAGGGGGAATCGCCGAGCAGTACTTC
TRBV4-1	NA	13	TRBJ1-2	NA	CASSQAAGRGYTF	TGCGCCAGCAGCCAAGCGGCGGGGCGTGGCTACACCTTC
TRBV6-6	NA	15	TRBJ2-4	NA	CASTQPRQEGNIQYF	TGTGCCAGCACTCAGCCCAGACAGGAAGGAAACATTCAGTACTTC
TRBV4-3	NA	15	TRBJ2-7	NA	CASSQDSSRAAEQYF	TGCGCCAGCAGCCAAGATAGTTCCAGGGCCGCCGAGCAGTACTTC
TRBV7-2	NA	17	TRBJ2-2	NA	CASSLPASSPNTGELFF	TGTGCCAGCAGCTTACCGGCGTCTAGCCCGAACACCGGGGAGCTGTTTTTT
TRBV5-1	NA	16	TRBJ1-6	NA	CASSPQGTSYNSPLHF	TGCGCCAGCAGCCCACAGGGTACCTCCTATAATTCACCCCTCCACTTT